The entry that follows covers one TCR beta chain sequence. The sample belongs to a study of technical replicates of blood from several donors. This CDR3 contains 17 residues. Per the germline V gene, CDR1 is LNHDA and CDR2 is SQIVND (reference sequence). Between the trimmed V and J ends, which lost 4 bases and 0 bases, there was a span of 16 bases. Assay: immunoSEQ multiplex PCR; the TCRdb copy retains only in-frame clones and omits some. Of under 90,000 clones in the sample, roughly 93% were seen once. This TCR came from a human donor in good health. The chain has TRBV19 and TRBJ1-5; D gene ambiguous. Sequencing used T cells isolated from PBMCs. This CDR3 reads CASSTLLGGYSNQPQHF. The CDR3, as DNA: TGTGCCAGTAGTACCCTCCTAGGAGGGTATAGCAATCAGCCCCAGCATTTT.